Detailed here is one T cell receptor (beta chain). CDR3 length equals 12 residues. Looked up from germline, CDR1 is LGHDT and CDR2 is YNNKEL (reference sequence). V dropped 3 bases and J dropped 7 bases, with 7 bases sitting between them. The protocol was immunoSEQ multiplex PCR, while the TCRdb copy is restricted to in-frame clones and leaves out a portion. The sample lists around 67,000 clones, roughly three quarters occurring once. This sample is part of a study of blood T cell repertoires in COVID-19. Study summary: Some COVID-19 samples were acute and others convalescent; all came from the United States, Italy and Spain.

The TCR was taken from a human donor in a cohort sampled during active COVID-19. The V gene is TRBV3-1 (or the pseudogene TRBV3-2), the J gene TRBJ1-5; D possibly corresponds to TRBD1 (5 bases). Sequencing used peripheral blood. The CDR3 is CASSHWGQPQHF. DNA for the CDR3: TGTGCCAGCAGCCATTGGGGCCAGCCCCAGCATTTT.